This TCR beta chain was sequenced during a study of cytomegalovirus exposure and HLA in healthy donors. General observations from the study: Accurate HLA-A and HLA-B prediction from TCR beta sequences was reported for most subjects. TCR beta chains numbering some 160 were designated cytomegalovirus-associated.

This CDR3 is 14 amino acids long. V was cut by 6 bases and J by 0 bases, with 14 bases left in between. The germline V gene has CDR1 SQVTM and CDR2 ANQGSEA. 60 Vbeta and 13 Jbeta primers were used in PCR. The repertoire was sequenced with immunoSEQ multiplex PCR; TCRdb's copy has only in-frame clones and lacks some. There are some 110,000 clones in the sample; about four fifths occur only once, and less than 15% lies in the top ten. Points on this clone: As yet, its antigen is unknown.

Material: PBMCs. The TCR was taken from a woman between 55 and 75 years old in good health and CMV-seropositive. The rearrangement links TRBV29-1 to TRBJ1-1; possibly TRBD1 for D (5 bases). CDR3 sequence (DNA): TGCAGCGTCTGGGACCCGGGGGTGAACACTGAAGCTTTCTTT. Its translation is CSVWDPGVNTEAFF.